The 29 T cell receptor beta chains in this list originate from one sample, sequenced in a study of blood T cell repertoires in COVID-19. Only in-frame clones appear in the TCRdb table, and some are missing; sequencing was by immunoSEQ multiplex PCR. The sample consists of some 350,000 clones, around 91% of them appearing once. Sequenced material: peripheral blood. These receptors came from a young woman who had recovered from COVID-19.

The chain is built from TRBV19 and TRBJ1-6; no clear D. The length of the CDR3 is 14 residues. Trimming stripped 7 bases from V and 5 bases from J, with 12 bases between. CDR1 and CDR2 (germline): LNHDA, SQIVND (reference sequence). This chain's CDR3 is CASNEWGDNSPLHF. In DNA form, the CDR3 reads TGTGCCAGTAATGAATGGGGAGATAATTCACCCCTCCACTTT.

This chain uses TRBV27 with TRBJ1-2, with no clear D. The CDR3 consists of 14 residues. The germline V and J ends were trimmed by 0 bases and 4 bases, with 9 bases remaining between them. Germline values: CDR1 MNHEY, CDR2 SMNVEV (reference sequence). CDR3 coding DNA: TGTGCCAGCAGTTTATCTAACAGAGTCTATGGCTACACCTTC. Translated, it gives CASSLSNRVYGYTF.

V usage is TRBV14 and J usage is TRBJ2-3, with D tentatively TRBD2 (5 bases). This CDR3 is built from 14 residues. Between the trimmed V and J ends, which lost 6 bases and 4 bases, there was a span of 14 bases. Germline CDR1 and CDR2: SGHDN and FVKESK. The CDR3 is CASSISGPPDTQYF. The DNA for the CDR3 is TGTGCCAGCAGTATCAGCGGCCCACCAGATACGCAGTATTTT.

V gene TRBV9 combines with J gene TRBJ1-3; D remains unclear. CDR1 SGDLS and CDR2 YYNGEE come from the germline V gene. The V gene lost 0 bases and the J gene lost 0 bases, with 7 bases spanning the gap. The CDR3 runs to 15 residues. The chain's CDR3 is CASSVAGVSGNTIYF. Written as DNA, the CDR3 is TGTGCCAGCAGCGTAGCAGGTGTCTCTGGAAACACCATATATTTT.

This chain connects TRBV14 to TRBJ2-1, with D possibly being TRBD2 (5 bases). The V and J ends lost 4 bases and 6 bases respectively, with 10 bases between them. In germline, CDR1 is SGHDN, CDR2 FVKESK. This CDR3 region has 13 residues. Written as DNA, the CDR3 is TGTGCCAGCAGCCCCCGGGATTTCAATGAGCAGTTCTTC. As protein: CASSPRDFNEQFF.

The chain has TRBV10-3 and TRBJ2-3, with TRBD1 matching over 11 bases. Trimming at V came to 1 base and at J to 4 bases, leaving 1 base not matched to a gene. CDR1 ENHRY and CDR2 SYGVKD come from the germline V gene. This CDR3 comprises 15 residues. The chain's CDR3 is CAISEWTGGPDTQYF. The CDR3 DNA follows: TGTGCCATCAGTGAGTGGACAGGGGGCCCAGATACGCAGTATTTT.

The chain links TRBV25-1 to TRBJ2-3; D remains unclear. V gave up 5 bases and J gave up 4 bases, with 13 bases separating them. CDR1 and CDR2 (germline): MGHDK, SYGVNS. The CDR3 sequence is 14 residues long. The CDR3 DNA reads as TGTGCCAGCAGTTATGCGGATAGCTCAGATACGCAGTATTTT. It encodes CASSYADSSDTQYF.

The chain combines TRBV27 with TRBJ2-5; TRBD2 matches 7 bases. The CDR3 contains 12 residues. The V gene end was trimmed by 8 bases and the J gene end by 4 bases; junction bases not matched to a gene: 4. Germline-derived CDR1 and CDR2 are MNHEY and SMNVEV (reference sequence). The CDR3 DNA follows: TGTGCCAGCGGGAGGGCCCCAGAGACCCAGTACTTC. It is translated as CASGRAPETQYF.

This CDR3 is CASTENGGAGNTIYF. CDR3 in DNA: TGTGCCAGCACCGAAAATGGGGGGGCTGGAAACACCATATATTTT. The gene calls are TRBV9 and TRBJ1-3; D may be TRBD1 (5 bases). V lost 6 bases and J lost 2, with 15 bases in between. This CDR3 has 15 residues. Germline V gene data show CDR1 as SGDLS and CDR2 as YYNGEE. The full variable domain, with the rest looked up from reference TRBV9 and TRBJ1-3, is DSGVTQTPKHLITATGQRVTLRCSPRSGDLSVYWYQQSLDQGLQFLIQYYNGEERAKGNILERFSAQQFPDLHSELNLSSLELGDSALYFCASTENGGAGNTIYFGEGSWLTVV.

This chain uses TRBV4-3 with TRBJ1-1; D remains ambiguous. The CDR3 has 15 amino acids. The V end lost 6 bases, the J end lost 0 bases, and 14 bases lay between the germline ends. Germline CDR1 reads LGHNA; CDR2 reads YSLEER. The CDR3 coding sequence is TGCGCCAGCAGTCCCGGAGGACTCATGAACACTGAAGCTTTCTTT. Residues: CASSPGGLMNTEAFF.

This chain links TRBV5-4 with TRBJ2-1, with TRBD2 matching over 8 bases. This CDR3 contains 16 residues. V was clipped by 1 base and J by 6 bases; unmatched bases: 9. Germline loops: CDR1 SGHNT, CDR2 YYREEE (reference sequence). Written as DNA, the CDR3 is TGTGCCAGCAGCTTGTGGGGACTAGGCATCGGCAATGAGCAGTTCTTC. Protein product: CASSLWGLGIGNEQFF.

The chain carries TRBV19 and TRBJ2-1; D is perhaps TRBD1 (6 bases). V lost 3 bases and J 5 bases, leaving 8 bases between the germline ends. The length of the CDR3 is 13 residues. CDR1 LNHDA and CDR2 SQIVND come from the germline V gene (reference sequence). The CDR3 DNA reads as TGTGCCAGTAGTATGGGGGCTGACAATGAGCAGTTCTTC. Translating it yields CASSMGADNEQFF.

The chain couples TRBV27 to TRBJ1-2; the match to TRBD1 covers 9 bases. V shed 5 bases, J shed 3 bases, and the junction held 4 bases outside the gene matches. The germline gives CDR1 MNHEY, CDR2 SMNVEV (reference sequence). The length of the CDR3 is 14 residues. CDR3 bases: TGTGCCAGCAGTCGTACAGGGGGCTACTATGGCTACACCTTC. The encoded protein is CASSRTGGYYGYTF.

DNA for the CDR3: TGTGCCAGCAGCTTAGCCCTGGGCAGCTCCTATAATTCACCCCTCCACTTT. This codes for CASSLALGSSYNSPLHF. The chain recombines TRBV7-9 with TRBJ1-6; D unresolved. The germline CDR1 and CDR2 sequences are SEHNR and FQNEAQ (reference sequence). V was clipped by 0 bases and J by 0 bases, with 9 bases between them. The length of the CDR3 is 17 residues.

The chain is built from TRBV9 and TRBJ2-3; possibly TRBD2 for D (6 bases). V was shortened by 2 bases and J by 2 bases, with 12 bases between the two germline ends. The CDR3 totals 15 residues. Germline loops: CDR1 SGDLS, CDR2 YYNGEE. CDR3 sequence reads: CASSVDLAHTDTQYF. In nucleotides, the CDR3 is TGTGCCAGCAGCGTCGACCTAGCGCACACAGATACGCAGTATTTT.

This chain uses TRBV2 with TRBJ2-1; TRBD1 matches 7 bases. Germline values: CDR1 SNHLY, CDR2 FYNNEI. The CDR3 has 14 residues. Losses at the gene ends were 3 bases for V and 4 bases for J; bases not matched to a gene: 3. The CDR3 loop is CASSESGQYNEQFF. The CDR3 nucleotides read TGTGCCAGCAGTGAGTCGGGACAGTACAATGAGCAGTTCTTC.

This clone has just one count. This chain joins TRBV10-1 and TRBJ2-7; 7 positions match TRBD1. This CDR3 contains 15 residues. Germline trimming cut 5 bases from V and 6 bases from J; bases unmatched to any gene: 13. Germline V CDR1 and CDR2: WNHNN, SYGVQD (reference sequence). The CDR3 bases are TGCGCCAGCAGTCGACAGGGAAACCTTCTTGGCGAGCAGTACGTC. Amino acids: CASSRQGNLLGEQYV.

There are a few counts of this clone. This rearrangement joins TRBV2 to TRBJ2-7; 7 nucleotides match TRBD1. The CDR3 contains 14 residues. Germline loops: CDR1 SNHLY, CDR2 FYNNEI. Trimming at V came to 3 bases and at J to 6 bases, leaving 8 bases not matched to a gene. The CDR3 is CASSDLSTGTEQYV. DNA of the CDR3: TGTGCCAGCAGTGACCTCTCGACAGGGACCGAGCAGTACGTC.

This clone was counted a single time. The CDR3 loop is CASSLRGGAEAFF. CDR3 DNA sequence: TGTGCCAGTAGTCTCAGGGGAGGGGCCGAAGCTTTCTTT. The V call is TRBV19, the J call TRBJ1-1, with D possibly TRBD1 on 6 matching bases. The CDR3 is 13 amino acids. CDR1 is LNHDA and CDR2 is SQIVND in the germline V gene (reference sequence). V was trimmed by 5 bases and J by 8 bases, leaving 15 bases between them.

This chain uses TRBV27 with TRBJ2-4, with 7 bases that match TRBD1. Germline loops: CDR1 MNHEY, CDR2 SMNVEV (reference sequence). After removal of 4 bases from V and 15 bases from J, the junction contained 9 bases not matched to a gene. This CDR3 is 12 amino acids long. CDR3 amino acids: CASSSRTGLPYF. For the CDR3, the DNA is TGTGCCAGCAGTTCCCGGACAGGTCTGCCGTACTTC.

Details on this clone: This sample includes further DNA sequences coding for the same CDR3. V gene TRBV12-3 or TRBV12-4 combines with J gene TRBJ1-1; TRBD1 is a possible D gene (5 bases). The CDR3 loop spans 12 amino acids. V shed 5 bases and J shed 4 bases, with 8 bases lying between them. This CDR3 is CASSPGGTEAFF. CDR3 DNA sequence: TGTGCCAGCAGTCCGGGGGGCACTGAAGCTTTCTTT.

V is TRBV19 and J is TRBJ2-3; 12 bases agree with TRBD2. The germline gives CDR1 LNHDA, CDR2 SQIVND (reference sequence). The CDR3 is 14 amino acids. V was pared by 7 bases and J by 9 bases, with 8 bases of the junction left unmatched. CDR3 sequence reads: CASTRLAGVRTQYF. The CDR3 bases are TGTGCCAGTACCCGACTAGCGGGAGTGCGCACGCAGTATTTT.

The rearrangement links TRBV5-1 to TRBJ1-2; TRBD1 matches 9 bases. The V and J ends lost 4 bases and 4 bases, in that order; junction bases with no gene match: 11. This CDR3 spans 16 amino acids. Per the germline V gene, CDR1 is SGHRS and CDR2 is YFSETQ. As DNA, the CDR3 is TGCGCCAGCAGCGACTCCGGGACAGGGTTCGGCTATGGCTACACCTTC. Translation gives CASSDSGTGFGYGYTF.

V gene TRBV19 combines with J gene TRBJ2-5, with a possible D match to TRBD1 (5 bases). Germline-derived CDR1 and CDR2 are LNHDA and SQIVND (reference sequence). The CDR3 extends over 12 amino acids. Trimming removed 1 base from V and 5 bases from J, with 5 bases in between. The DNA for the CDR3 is TGTGCCAGTAGTATAGCAGGGGAGACCCAGTACTTC. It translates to CASSIAGETQYF.

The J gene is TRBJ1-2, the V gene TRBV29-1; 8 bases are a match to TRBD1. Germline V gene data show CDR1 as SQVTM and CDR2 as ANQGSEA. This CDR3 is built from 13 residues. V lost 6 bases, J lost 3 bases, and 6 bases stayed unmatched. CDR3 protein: CSVGQGLDYGYTF. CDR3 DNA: TGCAGCGTCGGACAGGGTCTGGACTATGGCTACACCTTC.

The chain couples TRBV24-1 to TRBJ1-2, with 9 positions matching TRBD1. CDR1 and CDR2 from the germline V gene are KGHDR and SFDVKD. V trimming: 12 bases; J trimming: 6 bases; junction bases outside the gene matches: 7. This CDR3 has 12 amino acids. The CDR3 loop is CAAGTGIDGYTF. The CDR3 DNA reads TGTGCCGCCGGGACAGGGATCGATGGCTACACCTTC.

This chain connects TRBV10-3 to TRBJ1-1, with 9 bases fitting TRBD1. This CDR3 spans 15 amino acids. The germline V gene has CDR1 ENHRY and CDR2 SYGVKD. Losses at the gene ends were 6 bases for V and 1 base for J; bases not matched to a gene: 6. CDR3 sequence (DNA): TGTGCCATCAGCCTGGGGACAGGGTCGAACACTGAAGCTTTCTTT. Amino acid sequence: CAISLGTGSNTEAFF.

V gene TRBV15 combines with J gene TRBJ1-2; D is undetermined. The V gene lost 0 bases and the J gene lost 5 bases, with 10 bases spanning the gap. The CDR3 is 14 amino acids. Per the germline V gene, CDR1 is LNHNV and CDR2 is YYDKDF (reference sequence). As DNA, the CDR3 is TGTGCCACCAGCAGAGATCTCCCTTTTTATGGCTACACCTTC. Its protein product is CATSRDLPFYGYTF.

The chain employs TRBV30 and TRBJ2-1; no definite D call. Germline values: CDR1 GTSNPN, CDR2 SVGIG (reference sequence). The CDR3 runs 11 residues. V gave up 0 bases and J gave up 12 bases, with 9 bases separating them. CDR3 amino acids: CAWSVQQVQFF. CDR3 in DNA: TGTGCCTGGAGTGTTCAACAAGTGCAGTTCTTC.